The 4 T cell receptor beta chains below were found in one sample sequenced in a study of Graves' ophthalmopathy and Graves' hyperthyroidism. Transcripts of RNA were the source for amplifying TCR beta CDR3 regions. Scientists carried out first-round RT-PCR using HTBI primers and then a second-round multiplex PCR. MiXCR, applied by TCRdb to the multiplex PCR reads, yields one record per CDR3 protein. The sample gives about 48,000 distinct CDR3 sequences, around half of which show up once; approximately 20% is in the top ten. Sequenced input: peripheral blood. Receptors were obtained from an adult man with Graves' ophthalmopathy.

The V call is TRBV10-3, the J call TRBJ2-3, with D possibly being TRBD2 (5 bases). With 10 bases removed from V and 1 base from J, the gap between germline ends came to 21 bases. CDR3 size: 16 residues. The germline V gene encodes CDR1 ENHRY and CDR2 SYGVKD. This CDR3 is CASSSRWHGGTDTQYF. CDR3 DNA sequence: TGTGCCAGCAGCTCTCGATGGCACGGGGGCACAGATACGCAGTATTTT.

The V gene is TRBV7-3, the J gene TRBJ2-1; D gene ambiguous. V shed 3 bases and J shed 9 bases, with 12 bases lying between them. The CDR3 is 13 residues long. The V gene's germline CDR1 is SGHTA and CDR2 FQGTGA. This chain's CDR3 is CASSFGALGEQFF. The CDR3 bases are TGTGCCAGCAGCTTCGGAGCCTTGGGTGAGCAGTTCTTC.

This clonotype was recorded a few times. This sequence joins TRBV24-1 and TRBJ1-2, with 9 positions matching TRBD1. CDR3 length: 15 residues. Germline-derived CDR1 and CDR2 are KGHDR and SFDVKD. Trimming took 4 bases from V and 8 from J; bases not matched to a gene: 10. The CDR3 bases are TGTGCCACCAGTGACCCTCGCGGGACAGGGACCGGCTACACCTTC. Translating it yields CATSDPRGTGTGYTF.

About this clonotype itself: The junction and the germline gene differ at one end; a read error may be behind it. The gene calls are TRBV20-1 and TRBJ2-3, with D possibly TRBD2 on 5 matching bases. Germline loops: CDR1 DFQATT, CDR2 SNEGSKA (reference sequence). This CDR3 has 14 amino acids. The CDR3 is CSARAVSSYNEQYF. CDR3 in DNA: TGCAGTGCGAGAGCGGTAAGCTCCTACAATGAGCAGTATTTT.